Presented here are 17 T cell receptor beta chains from one specimen sequenced in a study of blood T cell repertoires in COVID-19. Measured with immunoSEQ multiplex PCR; TCRdb has only the in-frame clones, and not every one. The profile shows about 50,000 clones, about four fifths of them singletons. The sequencing input was peripheral blood. These receptors all come from a man aged 60 to 69 with acute or convalescent COVID-19.

The chain joins TRBV29-1 to TRBJ2-7; 8 nucleotides align to TRBD1. The length of the CDR3 is 15 residues. V dropped 2 bases and J dropped 0; count of bases not matched to a gene: 6. Germline V gene data show CDR1 as SQVTM and CDR2 as ANQGSEA. As DNA, the CDR3 is TGCAGCGTTGAACCAGCCCAGGGGGCCTCCTACGAGCAGTACTTC. This translates into CSVEPAQGASYEQYF.

CDR3 residues: CATSLAVNTGELFF. DNA for the CDR3: TGTGCCACCAGTCTTGCAGTTAACACCGGGGAGCTGTTTTTT. The chain carries TRBV24-1 and TRBJ2-2; no clear D gene. CDR3 size: 14 residues. Germline assignment: CDR1 KGHDR and CDR2 SFDVKD. The V end lost 6 bases, the J end lost 2 bases, and 9 bases lay between the germline ends.

The chain couples TRBV6-2 or TRBV6-3 to TRBJ2-7, with a tentative D call TRBD2 (6 bases). V was cut by 6 bases and J by 6 bases, with 15 bases left in between. Per the germline V gene, CDR1 is MNHEY and CDR2 is SVGEGT. The CDR3 is 13 amino acids. Written as DNA, the CDR3 is TGTGCCAGCAGCTCTACTACGGGGGTCGAGCAGTACTTC. It specifies CASSSTTGVEQYF.

V gene TRBV4-2 combines with J gene TRBJ2-1, with D hard to call. CDR1 and CDR2 (germline): LGHNA, YNFKEQ. The CDR3 sequence is 15 residues long. The ends were cut back, 0 bases at V and 2 bases at J, with 8 bases in the middle. The CDR3 sequence: CASSQESETYNEQFF. The DNA of the CDR3 is TGTGCCAGCAGCCAAGAATCCGAGACCTACAATGAGCAGTTCTTC.

The table lists this clone with a count of one. This chain links TRBV7-9 with TRBJ1-6; TRBD1 matches 9 bases. CDR3 length: 17 amino acids. The germline CDR1 and CDR2 sequences are SEHNR and FQNEAQ (reference sequence). Losses at the gene ends were 1 base for V and 3 bases for J; bases not matched to a gene: 4. This CDR3 reads CASSLGTGDHYNSPLHF. The CDR3 nucleotides read TGTGCCAGCAGCTTAGGGACAGGGGACCACTATAATTCACCCCTCCACTTT.

J is TRBJ1-2 and V is TRBV5-4, with TRBD1 identical over 8 bases. Trimming took 4 bases from V and 5 from J; bases not matched to a gene: 7. Germline V gene sequence: CDR1 SGHNT, CDR2 YYREEE (reference sequence). This CDR3 has 14 amino acids. The CDR3 DNA is TGTGCCAGCAGCCCGGGACAGGACCTGTATGGCTACACCTTC. This gives the protein CASSPGQDLYGYTF.

The V gene is TRBV5-5, the J gene TRBJ1-3; D uncertain. Germline CDR1 is SGHKS and CDR2 is YYEKEE (reference sequence). The V and J ends lost 0 bases and 0 bases respectively, with 13 bases between them. CDR3 length: 17 residues. The CDR3 coding sequence is TGTGCCAGCAGCTTGGCCGGGTATGGTACCTCTGGAAACACCATATATTTT. Protein product: CASSLAGYGTSGNTIYF.

The chain carries TRBV6-2 or TRBV6-3 and TRBJ2-7; perhaps TRBD1 as D (5 bases). V lost 6 bases and J lost 1, with 16 bases in between. The germline gives CDR1 MNHEY, CDR2 SVGEGT. The CDR3 contains 15 residues. CDR3 region: CASSQDNGGSYEQYF. For the CDR3, the DNA is TGTGCCAGCAGCCAGGACAATGGTGGGTCCTACGAGCAGTACTTC.

The CDR3 loop reads CASSFDRGLANEKLFF. The CDR3 DNA follows: TGCGCCAGCAGCTTCGACAGGGGGCTAGCTAATGAAAAACTGTTTTTT. The V and J genes are TRBV5-1 and TRBJ1-4; 10 nucleotides match TRBD1. The V and J ends lost 2 bases and 3 bases, in that order; junction bases with no gene match: 4. Germline CDR1 SGHRS, CDR2 YFSETQ. The CDR3 loop spans 16 amino acids. Filled out from reference TRBV5-1 and TRBJ1-4, the complete variable domain reads KAGVTQTPRYLIKTRGQQVTLSCSPISGHRSVSWYQQTPGQGLQFLFEYFSETQRNKGNFPGRFSGRQFSNSRSEMNVSTLELGDSALYLCASSFDRGLANEKLFFGSGTQLSVL.

The J gene is TRBJ1-1, the V gene TRBV20-1; 7 bases align to TRBD1. CDR1 is DFQATT and CDR2 is SNEGSKA in the germline V gene (reference sequence). Unmatched junction bases numbered 7, after V lost 4 bases and J lost 5 bases. The CDR3 is 13 residues long. The CDR3 loop reads CSATDRVGTEAFF. DNA for the CDR3: TGCAGTGCTACTGACAGGGTGGGAACTGAAGCTTTCTTT.

The rearrangement links TRBV19 to TRBJ2-2; 7 bases fit TRBD2. Germline V gene lookup returns CDR1 LNHDA and CDR2 SQIVND (reference sequence). The CDR3 is 16 residues long. V gave up 9 bases and J gave up 10 bases; unmatched junction bases: 20. Here the CDR3 DNA reads TGTGCCAGCGCTACGTTGGGGAGGGGCCCCCGAGAGGAGCTGTTTTTT. Amino acid sequence: CASATLGRGPREELFF.

V and J are TRBV5-6 and TRBJ2-7, with 8 bases aligning to TRBD1. Unmatched junction bases numbered 3, after V lost 6 bases and J lost 1 base. This CDR3 spans 13 amino acids. Germline V gives CDR1 SGHDT, CDR2 YYEEEE. The CDR3 loop is CASTTGGSYEQYF. CDR3 DNA: TGTGCCAGCACTACAGGGGGTTCCTACGAGCAGTACTTC.

The rearrangement joins TRBV15 to TRBJ1-1; perhaps TRBD1 as D (6 bases). V was clipped by 0 bases and J by 10 bases, with 12 bases between them. The CDR3 has 13 residues. Germline V gives CDR1 LNHNV, CDR2 YYDKDF (reference sequence). CDR3 sequence: CATSRDGQGRAFF. CDR3 DNA: TGTGCCACCAGCAGAGATGGGCAGGGGCGAGCTTTCTTT.

This rearrangement joins TRBV13 to TRBJ1-1; TRBD1 is a possible D gene (6 bases). The V gene lost 2 bases and the J gene lost 8 bases, with 6 bases spanning the gap. This CDR3 region has 11 residues. Germline V lookup: CDR1 PRHDT, CDR2 FYEKMQ (reference sequence). CDR3 sequence reads: CASSLTGEAFF. The CDR3 nucleotides read TGTGCCAGCAGCTTAACAGGGGAAGCTTTCTTT.

The chain uses TRBV5-8 and TRBJ1-5, with D possibly TRBD1 on 5 matching bases. The CDR3 contains 15 residues. Germline V gives CDR1 SGHTS, CDR2 YDEGEE. V lost 0 bases and J lost 5, with 12 bases in between. The CDR3 DNA follows: TGTGCCAGCAGCTTGGAAGACAGCTTACATCAGCCCCAGCATTTT. Amino acids: CASSLEDSLHQPQHF. Combining the CDR3 with reference TRBV5-8 and TRBJ1-5 gives the whole variable domain EAGVTQSPTHLIKTRGQQATLRCSPISGHTSVYWYQQALGLGLQFLLWYDEGEERNRGNFPPRFSGRQFPNYSSELNVNALELEDSALYLCASSLEDSLHQPQHFGDGTRLSIL.

The chain recombines TRBV11-2 with TRBJ2-1, with D perhaps matching TRBD2 (6 bases). V was cut by 1 base and J by 1 base, with 8 bases left in between. Looked up from germline, CDR1 is SGHAT and CDR2 is FQNNGV. The CDR3 runs 15 residues. CDR3 loop: CASSLVAGSYNEQFF. DNA of the CDR3: TGTGCCAGCAGCTTAGTGGCGGGGTCCTACAATGAGCAGTTCTTC.

The chain recombines TRBV19 with TRBJ1-1; perhaps TRBD1 as D (5 bases). V was clipped by 3 bases and J by 3 bases, with 8 bases between them. The germline gives CDR1 LNHDA, CDR2 SQIVND (reference sequence). The CDR3 sequence is 13 residues long. The CDR3: CASSMGGYTEAFF. DNA of the CDR3: TGTGCCAGTAGTATGGGGGGATACACTGAAGCTTTCTTT.